These 30 T cell receptor beta chains share one sample of origin, sequenced in a study of T cell responses to AZD1222 COVID-19 vaccine. Profiling relied on immunoSEQ multiplex PCR, and the TCRdb table lists in-frame clones only, not all of them. The sample lists around 180,000 clones, 85% to 95% occurring once. The sample in question was peripheral blood, obtained on day 0 of AZD1222 vaccination. These TCRs come from an adult in good health.

The CDR3 region has the DNA TGTGCCACCAGTGAAAGCGGGCCCAATGAGCAGTTCTTC. Translation: CATSESGPNEQFF. The chain couples TRBV24-1 to TRBJ2-1; possible D gene TRBD2, 6 bases. The CDR3 loop spans 13 amino acids. Germline CDR1 reads KGHDR; CDR2 reads SFDVKD. V dropped 4 bases and J dropped 6 bases, with 9 bases sitting between them.

The CDR3 coding sequence is TGTGCCAGCAGAAGCCCGGGACAGGGTGCAGATACGCAGTATTTT. It encodes CASRSPGQGADTQYF. The gene calls are TRBV6-5 and TRBJ2-3; 9 bases fit TRBD1. Trimming at V came to 6 bases and at J to 4 bases, leaving 8 bases not matched to a gene. The CDR3 covers 15 residues. Germline CDR1 and CDR2: MNHEY and SVGAGI.

The V gene is TRBV2, the J gene TRBJ1-3; no clear D. V lost 7 bases and J 0 bases, leaving 10 bases between the germline ends. The length of the CDR3 is 14 residues. CDR1 is SNHLY and CDR2 is FYNNEI in the germline V gene. In nucleotides, the CDR3 is TGTGCCAGCACAGTCCCTAGCTCTGGAAACACCATATATTTT. It specifies CASTVPSSGNTIYF.

This chain connects TRBV4-2 to TRBJ2-1, with 12 positions matching TRBD2. CDR1 LGHNA and CDR2 YNFKEQ come from the germline V gene. This CDR3 comprises 13 residues. Losses at the gene ends were 6 bases for V and 7 bases for J; bases not matched to a gene: 1. The CDR3 here is CASRGTSGNEQFF. CDR3 nucleotides: TGTGCCAGCAGGGGGACTAGCGGGAATGAGCAGTTCTTC.

The chain carries TRBV2 and TRBJ1-5, with D unresolved. The V and J ends lost 6 bases and 5 bases respectively, with 11 bases between them. There are 13 residues in the CDR3. CDR1 and CDR2 from the germline V gene are SNHLY and FYNNEI. The CDR3 loop is CASRKRFDQPQHF. For the CDR3, the DNA is TGTGCCAGCAGGAAGAGGTTCGATCAGCCCCAGCATTTT.

This chain joins TRBV27 and TRBJ2-1, with 8 bases identical to TRBD2. CDR1 and CDR2 from the germline V gene are MNHEY and SMNVEV (reference sequence). The CDR3 extends over 14 amino acids. The V segment lost 6 bases and the J segment 2 bases; nucleotides outside the gene matches: 3. In DNA, the CDR3 is TGTGCCAGCAGCTCGGGACTAGCCTACAATGAGCAGTTCTTC. This codes for CASSSGLAYNEQFF.

This rearrangement joins TRBV15 to TRBJ1-2; no definite D call. The CDR3 runs to 14 residues. CDR1 and CDR2 (germline): LNHNV, YYDKDF (reference sequence). V shed 2 bases and J shed 3 bases, with 10 bases lying between them. This chain's CDR3 is CATSRTRPDYGYTF. As DNA, the CDR3 is TGTGCCACCAGCAGAACCCGACCCGACTATGGCTACACCTTC.

This chain uses TRBV27 with TRBJ1-2; D might be TRBD1 (6 bases). Germline values: CDR1 MNHEY, CDR2 SMNVEV (reference sequence). The CDR3 has 16 amino acids. The V gene lost 5 bases and the J gene lost 4 bases, with 20 bases spanning the gap. The DNA for the CDR3 is TGTGCCAGCAGTCGGGGGCTAGGGAACTCTGGCTATGGCTACACCTTC. It codes for CASSRGLGNSGYGYTF.

DNA for the CDR3: TGTGCCAGCAGCCACCTCCCTGAATTAGCCAAAAACATTCAGTACTTC. Amino acid sequence: CASSHLPELAKNIQYF. The chain uses TRBV4-2 and TRBJ2-4; D unresolved. The CDR3 consists of 16 residues. CDR1 LGHNA and CDR2 YNFKEQ come from the germline V gene. V lost 3 bases and J 0 bases, leaving 12 bases between the germline ends.

In this sample, this clone turned up once. The chain has TRBV6-2 or TRBV6-3 and TRBJ1-3; tentative D call: TRBD1 (5 bases). The CDR3 spans 17 residues. Germline lookup yields CDR1 MNHEY and CDR2 SVGEGT. The V and J ends lost 5 bases and 2 bases respectively, with 19 bases between them. CDR3 DNA sequence: TGTGCCAGCAGTAGGGATGCCGGGACGTTGACTGGAAACACCATATATTTT. Amino acids: CASSRDAGTLTGNTIYF.

The rearrangement joins TRBV28 to TRBJ2-7, with D maybe TRBD1 (6 bases). Trimming pared 5 bases from V and 3 bases from J, leaving 8 bases between. This CDR3 is built from 12 residues. Germline loops: CDR1 MDHEN, CDR2 SYDVKM. The CDR3 reads CASSPDSYEQYV. The CDR3, as DNA: TGTGCCAGCAGTCCGGACAGCTACGAGCAGTACGTC.

This sequence joins TRBV15 and TRBJ2-7; TRBD2 aligns across 7 bases. This CDR3 is built from 13 residues. CDR1 and CDR2 from the germline V gene are LNHNV and YYDKDF (reference sequence). The trim removed 4 bases at V and 4 bases at J, leaving 4 bases unmatched. This CDR3 is CATSTGREYEQYF. Written as DNA, the CDR3 is TGTGCCACCAGCACTGGGAGGGAGTACGAGCAGTACTTC.

This chain joins TRBV4-1 and TRBJ1-1, with a possible D match to TRBD1 (6 bases). The ends were cut back, 3 bases at V and 1 base at J, with 12 bases in the middle. This CDR3 contains 15 residues. The germline V gene encodes CDR1 MGHRA and CDR2 YSYEKL. In nucleotides, the CDR3 is TGCGCCAGCAGCCATAACAGGGTACAGAACACTGAAGCTTTCTTT. This codes for CASSHNRVQNTEAFF.

The rearrangement uses TRBV13 and TRBJ2-2; D remains ambiguous. This CDR3 has 13 residues. Trimming pared 1 base from V and 4 bases from J, leaving 4 bases between. The V gene's germline CDR1 is PRHDT and CDR2 FYEKMQ (reference sequence). For the CDR3, the DNA is TGTGCCAGCAGCTTAGTGGTCACCGGGGAGCTGTTTTTT. This encodes CASSLVVTGELFF.

V is TRBV25-1 and J is TRBJ2-3; 7 bases map to TRBD2. The CDR3 spans 15 residues. From germline, CDR1 is MGHDK and CDR2 SYGVNS. With V trimmed by 8 bases and J by 2 bases, 10 bases remained unmatched. The CDR3 sequence: CASEGRAWSTDTQYF. The CDR3, as DNA: TGTGCCAGCGAGGGGAGGGCCTGGTCCACAGATACGCAGTATTTT.

The chain couples TRBV9 to TRBJ2-7; D call uncertain. V lost 3 bases, J lost 3 bases, and 10 bases lay in between. Per germline, CDR1 SGDLS and CDR2 YYNGEE. The CDR3 is made up of 13 amino acids. The CDR3 loop reads CASSAHPLYEQYF. CDR3 DNA: TGTGCCAGCAGCGCCCACCCTCTCTACGAGCAGTACTTC.

This clone appeared once. The chain carries TRBV6-6 and TRBJ2-7; no firm D call. This CDR3 region has 13 residues. Germline lookup yields CDR1 MNHNY and CDR2 SVGAGI (reference sequence). V gave up 5 bases and J gave up 3 bases, with 11 bases separating them. The DNA of the CDR3 is TGTGCCAGCAGTCCCGGACGCAACTACGAGCAGTACTTC. Translated: CASSPGRNYEQYF.

The chain combines TRBV27 with TRBJ2-7, with D possibly matching TRBD2 (6 bases). This CDR3 comprises 13 residues. Germline V gives CDR1 MNHEY, CDR2 SMNVEV (reference sequence). Deletions cut 4 bases from V and 0 bases from J, with 7 bases between. The CDR3 region is CASSSGVSYEQYF. The CDR3 DNA reads TGTGCCAGCAGTTCGGGGGTCTCCTACGAGCAGTACTTC.

The genes are TRBV9 and TRBJ1-1; D is unresolved. From germline, CDR1 is SGDLS and CDR2 YYNGEE. Trimming shortened V by 4 bases and J by 3 bases, and 10 bases separated the two germline ends. The CDR3 contains 13 residues. DNA of the CDR3: TGTGCCAGCAGCTCAGCCCCCGACACTGAAGCTTTCTTT. Its protein is CASSSAPDTEAFF. Full variable domain (outside the CDR3, taken from reference TRBV9 and TRBJ1-1): DSGVTQTPKHLITATGQRVTLRCSPRSGDLSVYWYQQSLDQGLQFLIQYYNGEERAKGNILERFSAQQFPDLHSELNLSSLELGDSALYFCASSSAPDTEAFFGQGTRLTVV.

The rearrangement uses TRBV11-2 and TRBJ1-6; TRBD1 agrees at 9 bases. The CDR3 contains 17 residues. CDR1 is SGHAT and CDR2 is FQNNGV in the germline V gene. V was clipped by 5 bases and J by 0 bases; unmatched bases: 5. The CDR3 reads CASSPWDRDSYNSPLHF. The CDR3 DNA reads as TGTGCCAGCAGCCCCTGGGACAGGGACTCCTATAATTCACCCCTCCACTTT.

The V call is TRBV29-1, the J call TRBJ2-5, with D perhaps TRBD1 (6 bases). CDR1 is SQVTM, CDR2 ANQGSEA, per germline. This CDR3 has 13 amino acids. The germline V and J ends were trimmed by 7 bases and 1 base, with 13 bases remaining between them. The CDR3 DNA reads as TGCAGCGCCGGACAGTATTTCCAAGAGACCCAGTACTTC. Its protein product is CSAGQYFQETQYF.

The chain combines TRBV11-2 with TRBJ1-6; D is uncertain. CDR3 size: 14 residues. Per the germline V gene, CDR1 is SGHAT and CDR2 is FQNNGV. Trimming removed 1 base at V and 8 bases at J, with 9 bases between. The CDR3 nucleotides read TGTGCCAGCAGCTTAGCACAGACCTATTCACCCCTCCACTTT. Translating it yields CASSLAQTYSPLHF.

The chain couples TRBV10-3 to TRBJ2-7; D remains unclear. The CDR3 loop spans 11 amino acids. Trimming pared 0 bases from V and 5 bases from J, leaving 2 bases between. Germline V gene data show CDR1 as ENHRY and CDR2 as SYGVKD. The CDR3 bases are TGTGCCATCAGTGAGTCCCACGAGCAGTACTTC. Amino acid sequence: CAISESHEQYF.

This clone was seen once. The chain has TRBV20-1 and TRBJ2-5, with unresolved D. The CDR3 covers 10 residues. The V gene lost 6 bases and the J gene lost 5 bases, with 7 bases spanning the gap. Germline CDR1 reads DFQATT; CDR2 reads SNEGSKA (reference sequence). The DNA of the CDR3 is TGCAGTGCCCACGGGGAGACCCAGTACTTC. Translating it yields CSAHGETQYF.

The rearrangement uses TRBV19 and TRBJ2-3; perhaps D is TRBD1 or TRBD2 (5 bases each). The CDR3 sequence is 15 residues long. Trimming removed 4 bases from V and 2 bases from J, with 13 bases in between. Germline-derived CDR1 and CDR2 are LNHDA and SQIVND (reference sequence). CDR3 DNA: TGTGCCAGTAGTACGGGACGGGACCTCACAGATACGCAGTATTTT. Its translation is CASSTGRDLTDTQYF.

The V call is TRBV27, the J call TRBJ1-5; TRBD1 matches 9 bases. Unmatched junction bases numbered 8, after V lost 5 bases and J lost 6 bases. Germline V CDR1 and CDR2: MNHEY, SMNVEV (reference sequence). The CDR3 has 15 amino acids. Here the CDR3 DNA reads TGTGCCAGCAGTCGCTGGACAGGGGCCGGTCAGCCCCAGCATTTT. It translates to CASSRWTGAGQPQHF.

V usage is TRBV18 and J usage is TRBJ1-2; no firm D call. V lost 4 bases and J lost 8, with 14 bases in between. This CDR3 is built from 13 residues. Germline assignment: CDR1 KGHSH and CDR2 LQKENI. The CDR3 loop is CASSLPTTGGYTF. The CDR3 nucleotides read TGTGCCAGCTCACTTCCTACCACGGGAGGCTACACCTTC.

The chain couples TRBV18 to TRBJ1-2, with D possibly TRBD1 on 5 matching bases. The CDR3 totals 12 residues. CDR1 is KGHSH and CDR2 is LQKENI in the germline V gene. V gave up 6 bases and J gave up 4 bases, with 9 bases separating them. The CDR3 DNA reads TGTGCCAGCTCTTACAGGAGCTATGGCTACACCTTC. Amino acids: CASSYRSYGYTF.

The chain recombines TRBV7-9 with TRBJ2-1; 7 bases line up with TRBD1. CDR1 and CDR2 (germline): SEHNR, FQNEAQ (reference sequence). The V segment lost 4 bases and the J segment 0 bases; nucleotides outside the gene matches: 0. This CDR3 comprises 14 residues. The DNA of the CDR3 is TGTGCCAGCAGCTCAGGGGGCTCCTACAATGAGCAGTTCTTC. Translation: CASSSGGSYNEQFF.

This chain uses TRBV19 with TRBJ2-3, with no clear D. V lost 6 bases, J lost 8 bases, and 15 bases lay in between. The CDR3 has 13 amino acids. Germline V gene lookup returns CDR1 LNHDA and CDR2 SQIVND (reference sequence). The CDR3 spells CASSGSLKPTQYF. The CDR3 bases are TGTGCCAGTAGCGGCAGTTTAAAGCCTACGCAGTATTTT.